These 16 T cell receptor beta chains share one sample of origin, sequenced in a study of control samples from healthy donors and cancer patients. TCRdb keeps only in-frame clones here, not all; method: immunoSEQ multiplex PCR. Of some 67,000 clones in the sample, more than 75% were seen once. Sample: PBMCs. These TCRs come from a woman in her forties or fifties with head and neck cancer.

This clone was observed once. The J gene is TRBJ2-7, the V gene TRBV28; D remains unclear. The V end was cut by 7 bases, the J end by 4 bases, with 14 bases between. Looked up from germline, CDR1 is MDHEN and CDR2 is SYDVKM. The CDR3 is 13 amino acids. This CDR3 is CASTKDGAYEQYF. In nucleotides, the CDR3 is TGTGCCAGCACGAAAGACGGAGCTTACGAGCAGTACTTC.

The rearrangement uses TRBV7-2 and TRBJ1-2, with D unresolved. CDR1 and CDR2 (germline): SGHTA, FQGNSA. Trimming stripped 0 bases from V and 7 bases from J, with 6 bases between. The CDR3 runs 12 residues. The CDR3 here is CASSLAGPGYTF. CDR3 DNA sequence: TGTGCCAGCAGCTTAGCGGGTCCTGGCTACACCTTC.

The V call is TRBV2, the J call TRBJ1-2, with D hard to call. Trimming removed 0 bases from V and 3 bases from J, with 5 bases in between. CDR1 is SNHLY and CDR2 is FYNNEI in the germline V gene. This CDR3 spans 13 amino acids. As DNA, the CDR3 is TGTGCCAGCAGTGAAGCAGGGTACTATGGCTACACCTTC. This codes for CASSEAGYYGYTF.

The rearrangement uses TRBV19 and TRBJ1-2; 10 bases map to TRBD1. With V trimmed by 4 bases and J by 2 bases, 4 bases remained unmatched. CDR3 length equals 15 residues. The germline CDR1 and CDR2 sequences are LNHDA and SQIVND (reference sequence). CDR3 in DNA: TGTGCCAGTAGTACCCGACAGGGGGCAAACTATGGCTACACCTTC. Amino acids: CASSTRQGANYGYTF.

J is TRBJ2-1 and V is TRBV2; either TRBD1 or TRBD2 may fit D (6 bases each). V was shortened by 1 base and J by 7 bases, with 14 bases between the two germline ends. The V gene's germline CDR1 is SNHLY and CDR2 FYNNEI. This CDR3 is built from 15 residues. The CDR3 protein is CASSEDRGDMNEQFF. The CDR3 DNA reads TGTGCCAGCAGTGAAGATAGGGGGGATATGAATGAGCAGTTCTTC.

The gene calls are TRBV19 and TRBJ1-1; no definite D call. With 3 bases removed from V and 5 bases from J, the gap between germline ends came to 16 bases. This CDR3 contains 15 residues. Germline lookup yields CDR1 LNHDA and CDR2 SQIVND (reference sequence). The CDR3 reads CASSISPAPGTEAFF. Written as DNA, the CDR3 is TGTGCCAGTAGTATTAGCCCGGCCCCGGGGACTGAAGCTTTCTTT. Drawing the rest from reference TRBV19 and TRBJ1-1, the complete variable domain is DGGITQSPKYLFRKEGQNVTLSCEQNLNHDAMYWYRQDPGQGLRLIYYSQIVNDFQKGDIAEGYSVSREKKESFPLTVTSAQKNPTAFYLCASSISPAPGTEAFFGQGTRLTVV.

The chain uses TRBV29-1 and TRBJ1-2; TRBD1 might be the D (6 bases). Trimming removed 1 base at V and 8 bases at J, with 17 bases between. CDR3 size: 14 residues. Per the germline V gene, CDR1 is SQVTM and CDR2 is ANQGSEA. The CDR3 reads CSVEAPGRGEGYTF. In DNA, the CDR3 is TGCAGCGTTGAAGCCCCCGGCAGGGGAGAGGGCTACACCTTC.

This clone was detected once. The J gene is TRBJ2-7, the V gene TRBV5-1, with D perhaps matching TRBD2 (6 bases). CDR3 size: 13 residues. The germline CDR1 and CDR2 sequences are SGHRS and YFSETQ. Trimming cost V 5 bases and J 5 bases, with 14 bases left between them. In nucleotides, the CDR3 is TGCGCCAGCAGGGCGAGGGGAGGCGACGAGCAGTACTTC. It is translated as CASRARGGDEQYF.

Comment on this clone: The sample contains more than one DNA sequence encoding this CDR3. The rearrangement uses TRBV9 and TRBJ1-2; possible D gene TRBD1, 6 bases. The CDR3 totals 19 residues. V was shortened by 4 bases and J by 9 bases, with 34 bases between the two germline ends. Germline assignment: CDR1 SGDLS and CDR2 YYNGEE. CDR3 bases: TGTGCCAGCAGCCACAACCGAGGGGGTACCGATAATCGACCTATTAGCTACACCTTC. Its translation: CASSHNRGGTDNRPISYTF.

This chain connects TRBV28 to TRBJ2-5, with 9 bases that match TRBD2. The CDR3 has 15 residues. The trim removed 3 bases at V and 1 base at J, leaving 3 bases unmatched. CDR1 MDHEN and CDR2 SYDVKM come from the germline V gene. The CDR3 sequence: CASSLGGGGQETQYF. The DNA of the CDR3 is TGTGCCAGCAGTTTGGGCGGGGGGGGCCAAGAGACCCAGTACTTC.

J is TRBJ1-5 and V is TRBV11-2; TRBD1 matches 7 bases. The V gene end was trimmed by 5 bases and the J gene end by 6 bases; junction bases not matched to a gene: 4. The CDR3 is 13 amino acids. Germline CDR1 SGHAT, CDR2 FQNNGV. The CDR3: CASSTGQRQPQHF. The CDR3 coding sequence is TGTGCCAGCAGCACGGGACAGCGTCAGCCCCAGCATTTT.

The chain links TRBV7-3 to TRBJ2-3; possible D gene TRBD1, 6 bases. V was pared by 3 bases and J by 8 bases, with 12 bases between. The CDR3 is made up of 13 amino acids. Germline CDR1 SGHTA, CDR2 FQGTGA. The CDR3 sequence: CASSLGVGGTQYF. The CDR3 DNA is TGTGCCAGCAGCTTGGGGGTAGGGGGTACGCAGTATTTT.

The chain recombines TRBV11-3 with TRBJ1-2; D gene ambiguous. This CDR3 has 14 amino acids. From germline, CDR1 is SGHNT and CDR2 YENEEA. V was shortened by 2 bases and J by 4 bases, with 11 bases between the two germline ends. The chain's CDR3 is CASSLPAGGYGYTF. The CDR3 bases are TGTGCCAGCAGCTTACCGGCAGGTGGCTATGGCTACACCTTC.

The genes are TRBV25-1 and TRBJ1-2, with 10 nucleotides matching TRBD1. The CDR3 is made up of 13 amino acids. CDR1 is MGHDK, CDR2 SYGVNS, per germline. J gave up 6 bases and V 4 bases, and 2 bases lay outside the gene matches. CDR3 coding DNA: TGTGCCAGCAGTGCGGACAGGGGGGATGGCTACACCTTC. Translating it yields CASSADRGDGYTF.

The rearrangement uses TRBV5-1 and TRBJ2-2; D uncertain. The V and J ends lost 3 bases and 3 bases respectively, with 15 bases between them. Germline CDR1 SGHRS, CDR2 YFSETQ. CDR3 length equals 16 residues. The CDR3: CASSYSKRSDTGELFF. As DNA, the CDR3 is TGCGCCAGCAGCTATTCAAAGCGTAGTGACACCGGGGAGCTGTTTTTT.

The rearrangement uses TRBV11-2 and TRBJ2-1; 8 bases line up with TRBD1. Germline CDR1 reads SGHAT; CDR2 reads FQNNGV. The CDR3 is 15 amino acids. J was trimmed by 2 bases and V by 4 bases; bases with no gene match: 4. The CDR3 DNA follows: TGTGCCAGCAGCTCCGACAGGGGTCCCTACAATGAGCAGTTCTTC. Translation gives CASSSDRGPYNEQFF.